The 7 T cell receptor beta chains presented below share a single source sample, sequenced in a study of T cells after yellow fever vaccination. TCRdb reanalysed the 5' RACE reads using MiXCR and keeps one entry per CDR3 protein. The sample carries hundreds of thousands of distinct CDR3 sequences, roughly an eighth recorded once. The specimen was PBMCs, collected on the day of the yellow fever booster vaccination. The receptors shown here come from a man aged 30-40 years who received the YFV17D yellow fever vaccine.

The chain uses TRBV5-1 and TRBJ2-1; tentatively, D is TRBD1 (6 bases). CDR1 is SGHRS, CDR2 YFSETQ, per germline. CDR3 length equals 17 residues. V lost 3 bases and J 4 bases, leaving 20 bases between the germline ends. CDR3 in amino acids: CASSWGRRQGPYNEQFF. The CDR3 DNA reads TGCGCCAGCAGCTGGGGGCGGAGGCAGGGTCCGTACAATGAGCAGTTCTTC. The full variable domain, rest sourced from reference TRBV5-1 and TRBJ2-1, is KAGVTQTPRYLIKTRGQQVTLSCSPISGHRSVSWYQQTPGQGLQFLFEYFSETQRNKGNFPGRFSGRQFSNSRSEMNVSTLELGDSALYLCASSWGRRQGPYNEQFFGPGTRLTVL.

This clonotype was detected a few times. J is TRBJ1-1 and V is TRBV7-2; no firm D call. V lost 6 bases to trimming and J lost 7 bases, with 12 bases between them. Germline CDR1 reads SGHTA; CDR2 reads FQGNSA. The CDR3 runs to 12 residues. The CDR3 DNA sequence: TGTGCCAGCAGTTTCGGCGTGGGTGAAGCTTTCTTT. Its translation: CASSFGVGEAFF. Together with reference TRBV7-2 and TRBJ1-1, the CDR3 gives the full variable domain: GAGVSQSPSNKVTEKGKDVELRCDPISGHTALYWYRQSLGQGLEFLIYFQGNSAPDKSGLPSDRFSAERTGGSVSTLTIQRTQQEDSAVYLCASSFGVGEAFFGQGTRLTVV.

In this sample, this clonotype turned up a few times. The chain joins TRBV20-1 to TRBJ1-5; TRBD1 matches at 9 bases. Per the germline V gene, CDR1 is DFQATT and CDR2 is SNEGSKA (reference sequence). The length of the CDR3 is 14 residues. J gave up 6 bases and V 6 bases, and 9 bases lay outside the gene matches. CDR3 bases: TGCAGTGCCTCGCCAGGGACAGGGTTTCAGCCCCAGCATTTT. It translates to CSASPGTGFQPQHF.

This clonotype was found many times. This rearrangement joins TRBV9 to TRBJ2-1; 9 bases align to TRBD2. The CDR3 consists of 15 residues. Germline lookup yields CDR1 SGDLS and CDR2 YYNGEE. V lost 0 bases to trimming and J lost 7 bases; unmatched junction nucleotides: 5. CDR3 nucleotides: TGTGCCAGCAGCGTAGATAGCGGGAGATCGAATGAGCAGTTCTTC. Its protein product is CASSVDSGRSNEQFF. Variable domain in full (rest from reference TRBV9 and TRBJ2-1): DSGVTQTPKHLITATGQRVTLRCSPRSGDLSVYWYQQSLDQGLQFLIQYYNGEERAKGNILERFSAQQFPDLHSELNLSSLELGDSALYFCASSVDSGRSNEQFFGPGTRLTVL.

This clonotype was counted between two and nine times. This chain uses TRBV27 with TRBJ1-2, with a tentative D call TRBD1 (6 bases). V lost 5 bases to trimming and J lost 6 bases, with 22 bases between them. CDR3 length equals 16 residues. Germline V gene sequence: CDR1 MNHEY, CDR2 SMNVEV (reference sequence). The CDR3 sequence: CASSQGRDIFRDGYTF. The CDR3 region has the DNA TGTGCCAGCAGTCAAGGACGGGACATCTTTAGGGATGGCTACACCTTC.

The chain recombines TRBV5-1 with TRBJ2-5; D unresolved. CDR1 is SGHRS, CDR2 YFSETQ, per germline. The CDR3 runs 14 residues. Trimming pared 7 bases from V and 4 bases from J, leaving 17 bases between. The CDR3: CASCLLGIGETQYF. DNA for the CDR3: TGCGCCAGCTGCCTCCTAGGGATCGGAGAGACCCAGTACTTC.

The chain carries TRBV20-1 and TRBJ2-3; 10 positions match TRBD2. With 8 bases clipped from V and 5 bases from J, the junction kept 13 bases outside the gene matches. The germline CDR1 and CDR2 sequences are DFQATT and SNEGSKA (reference sequence). The CDR3 covers 15 residues. CDR3 sequence (DNA): TGCAGTCAAGAAAGAGCGGGAGGGCGGGGAGATACGCAGTATTTT. This encodes CSQERAGGRGDTQYF.